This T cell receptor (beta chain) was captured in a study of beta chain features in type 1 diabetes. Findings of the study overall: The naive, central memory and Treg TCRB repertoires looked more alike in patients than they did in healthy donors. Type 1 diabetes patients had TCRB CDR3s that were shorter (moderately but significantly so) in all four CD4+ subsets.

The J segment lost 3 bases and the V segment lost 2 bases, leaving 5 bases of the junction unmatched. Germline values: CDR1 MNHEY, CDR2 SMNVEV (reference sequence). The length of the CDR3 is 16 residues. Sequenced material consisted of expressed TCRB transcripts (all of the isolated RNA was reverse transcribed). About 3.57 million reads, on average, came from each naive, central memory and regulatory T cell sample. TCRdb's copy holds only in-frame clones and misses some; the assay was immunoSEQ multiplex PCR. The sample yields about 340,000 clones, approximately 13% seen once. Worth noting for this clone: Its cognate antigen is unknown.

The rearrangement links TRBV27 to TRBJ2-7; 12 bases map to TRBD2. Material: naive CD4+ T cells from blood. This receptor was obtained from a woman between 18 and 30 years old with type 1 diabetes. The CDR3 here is CASSLSGTSGRYEQYF. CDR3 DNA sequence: TGTGCCAGCAGTTTAAGCGGGACTAGCGGGCGCTACGAGCAGTACTTC.